The clone carrying this T cell receptor beta chain has a count of ten or more. Antigen: not known. Per germline, CDR1 SGHTA and CDR2 FQGTGA. Germline trimming cut 2 bases from V and 13 bases from J; bases unmatched to any gene: 8. This CDR3 spans 13 amino acids. This sample is drawn from a study of read filtering for tumor transcriptome and immune sequencing. Whole-study results and caveats: Dropping single-read clonotypes raised IR-seq and RNA-seq shared-clonotype correlation. Approximately 79% of IR-seq clonotypes had a single read, yet these held around 4% of reads.

This library used approximately 370 ng RNA and molecular barcoded adaptors spanning alpha/delta and beta/gamma chains. TCRdb itself ran the reads through MiXCR, one entry per CDR3 protein. Seen here are about 58,000 distinct CDR3 sequences, 9% to 15% observed once, and the top ten hold more than 15%. Sampling of bone marrow took place during active disease in every patient. This sequence joins TRBV7-3 and TRBJ2-1; 7 bases align to TRBD2. This TCR was sampled from a donor older than 35 with multiple myeloma. The sequencing input was a population of CD138-negative cells sorted from bone marrow. In DNA, the CDR3 is TGTGCCAGCAGCTTACAACTAGCGAACCCCCAGTTCTTC. Translating gives CASSLQLANPQFF. The full variable domain, its missing parts supplied by reference TRBV7-3 and TRBJ2-1, is GAGVSQTPSNKVTEKGKYVELRCDPISGHTALYWYRQSLGQGPEFLIYFQGTGAADDSGLPNDRFFAVRPEGSVSTLKIQRTERGDSAVYLCASSLQLANPQFFGPGTRLTVL.